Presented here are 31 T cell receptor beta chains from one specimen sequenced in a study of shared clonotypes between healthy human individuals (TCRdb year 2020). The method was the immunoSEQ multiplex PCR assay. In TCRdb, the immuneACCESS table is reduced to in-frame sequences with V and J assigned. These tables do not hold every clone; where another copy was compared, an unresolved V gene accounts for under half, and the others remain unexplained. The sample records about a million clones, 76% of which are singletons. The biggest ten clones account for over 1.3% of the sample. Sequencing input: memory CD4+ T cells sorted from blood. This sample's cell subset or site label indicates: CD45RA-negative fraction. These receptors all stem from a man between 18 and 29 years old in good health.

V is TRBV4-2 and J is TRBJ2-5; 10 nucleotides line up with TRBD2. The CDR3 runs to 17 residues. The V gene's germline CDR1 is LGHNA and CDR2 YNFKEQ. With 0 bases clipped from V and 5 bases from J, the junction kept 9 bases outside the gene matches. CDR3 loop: CASSQETSGEPRETQYF. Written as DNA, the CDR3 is TGTGCCAGCAGCCAAGAAACTAGCGGGGAACCACGTGAGACCCAGTACTTC.

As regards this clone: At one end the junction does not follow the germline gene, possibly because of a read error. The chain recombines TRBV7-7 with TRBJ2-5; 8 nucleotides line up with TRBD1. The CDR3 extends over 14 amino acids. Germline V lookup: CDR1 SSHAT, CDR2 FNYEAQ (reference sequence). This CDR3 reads CASSAQGARETQYF. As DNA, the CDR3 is TGTGCTAGCAGCGCCCAGGGGGCCAGGGAGACCCAGTACTTC.

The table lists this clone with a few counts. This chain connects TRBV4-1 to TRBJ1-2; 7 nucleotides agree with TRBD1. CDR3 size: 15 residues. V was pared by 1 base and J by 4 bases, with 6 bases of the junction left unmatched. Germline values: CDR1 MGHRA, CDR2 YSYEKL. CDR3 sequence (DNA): TGCGCCAGCAGCCAAGGGGGAGGGGGCCTCTATGGCTACACCTTC. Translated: CASSQGGGGLYGYTF.

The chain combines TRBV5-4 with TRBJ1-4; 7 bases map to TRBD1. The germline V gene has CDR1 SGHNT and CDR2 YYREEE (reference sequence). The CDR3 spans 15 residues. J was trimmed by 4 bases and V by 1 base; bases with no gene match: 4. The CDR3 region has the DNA TGTGCCAGCAGCTTGTTGGGACAGTTTAATGAAAAACTGTTTTTT. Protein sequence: CASSLLGQFNEKLFF. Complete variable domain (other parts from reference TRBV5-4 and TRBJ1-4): ETGVTQSPTHLIKTRGQQVTLRCSSQSGHNTVSWYQQALGQGPQFIFQYYREEENGRGNFPPRFSGLQFPNYSSELNVNALELDDSALYLCASSLLGQFNEKLFFGSGTQLSVL.

This chain's CDR3 is CASSVSPGQSSEKLFF. The CDR3 DNA reads TGTGCCAGCAGTGTCTCCCCGGGACAGTCGAGTGAAAAACTGTTTTTT. The V call is TRBV6-1, the J call TRBJ1-4; 7 bases match TRBD1. The CDR3 extends over 16 amino acids. After removal of 4 bases from V and 7 bases from J, the junction contained 12 bases not matched to a gene. Germline lookup yields CDR1 MNHNS and CDR2 SASEGT.

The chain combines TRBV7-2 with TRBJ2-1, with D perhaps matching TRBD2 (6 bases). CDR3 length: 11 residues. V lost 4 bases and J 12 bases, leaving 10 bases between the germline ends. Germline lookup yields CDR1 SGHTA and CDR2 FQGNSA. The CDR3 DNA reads TGTGCCAGCAGCTCGGGAGTTGGGCAGTTCTTC. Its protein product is CASSSGVGQFF.

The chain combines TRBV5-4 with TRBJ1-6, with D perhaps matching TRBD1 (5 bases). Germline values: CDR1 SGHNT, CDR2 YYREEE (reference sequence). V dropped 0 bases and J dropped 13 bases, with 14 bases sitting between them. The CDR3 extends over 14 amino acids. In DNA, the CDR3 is TGTGCCAGCAGCTTGGTTGGGGACCAAGCCCCCCTCCACTTT. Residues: CASSLVGDQAPLHF.

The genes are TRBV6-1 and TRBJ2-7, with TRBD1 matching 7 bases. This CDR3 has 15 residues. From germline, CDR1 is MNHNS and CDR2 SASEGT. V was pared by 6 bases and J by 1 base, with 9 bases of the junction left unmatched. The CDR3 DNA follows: TGTGCCAGCAGAGACAGTGGGACAGCTTCCTACGAGCAGTACTTC. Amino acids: CASRDSGTASYEQYF.

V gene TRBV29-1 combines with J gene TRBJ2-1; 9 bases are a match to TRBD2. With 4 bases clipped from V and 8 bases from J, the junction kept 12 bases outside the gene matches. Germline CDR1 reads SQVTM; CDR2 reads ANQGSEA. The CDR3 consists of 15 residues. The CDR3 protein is CSVGSSGSVWYEQFF. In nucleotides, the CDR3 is TGCAGCGTTGGCAGTAGCGGGAGTGTGTGGTATGAGCAGTTCTTC.

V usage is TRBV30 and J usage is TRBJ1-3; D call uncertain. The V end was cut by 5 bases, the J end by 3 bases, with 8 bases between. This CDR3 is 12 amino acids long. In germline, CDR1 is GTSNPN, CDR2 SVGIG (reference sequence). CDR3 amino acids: CAWGENGNTIYF. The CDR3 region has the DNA TGTGCCTGGGGGGAAAATGGAAACACCATATATTTT.

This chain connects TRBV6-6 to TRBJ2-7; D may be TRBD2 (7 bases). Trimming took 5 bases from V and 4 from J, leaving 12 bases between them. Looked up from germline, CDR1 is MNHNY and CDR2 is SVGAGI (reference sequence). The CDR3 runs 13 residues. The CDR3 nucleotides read TGTGCCAGCAGTCAAGGGGGGGTATACGAGCAGTACTTC. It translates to CASSQGGVYEQYF.

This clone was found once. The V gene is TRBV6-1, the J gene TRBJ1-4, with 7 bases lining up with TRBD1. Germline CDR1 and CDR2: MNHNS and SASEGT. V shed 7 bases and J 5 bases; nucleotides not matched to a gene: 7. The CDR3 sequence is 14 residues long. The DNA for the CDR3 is TGTGCCAGCACCGCAGGGGGGTTAAATGAAAAACTGTTTTTT. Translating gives CASTAGGLNEKLFF.

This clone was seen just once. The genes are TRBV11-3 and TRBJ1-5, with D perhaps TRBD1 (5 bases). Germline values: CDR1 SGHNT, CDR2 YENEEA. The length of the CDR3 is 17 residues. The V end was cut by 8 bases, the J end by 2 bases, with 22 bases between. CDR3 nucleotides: TGTGCCAGCGTTTCGAGGGCGCAGGGTGGTGGCAATCAGCCCCAGCATTTT. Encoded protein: CASVSRAQGGGNQPQHF.

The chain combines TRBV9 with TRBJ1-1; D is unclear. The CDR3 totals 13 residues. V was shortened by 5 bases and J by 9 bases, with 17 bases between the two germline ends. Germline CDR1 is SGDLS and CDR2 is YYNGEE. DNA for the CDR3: TGTGCCAGCAGTCCAACACCCACCTCGAAAGCTTTCTTT. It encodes CASSPTPTSKAFF.

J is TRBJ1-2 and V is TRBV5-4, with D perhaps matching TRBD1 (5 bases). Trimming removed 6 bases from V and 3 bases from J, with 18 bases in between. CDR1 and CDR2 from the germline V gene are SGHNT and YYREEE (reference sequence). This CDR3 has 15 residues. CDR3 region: CASTPGGGEYYGYTF. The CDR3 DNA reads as TGTGCCAGCACCCCTGGTGGAGGGGAATACTATGGCTACACCTTC.

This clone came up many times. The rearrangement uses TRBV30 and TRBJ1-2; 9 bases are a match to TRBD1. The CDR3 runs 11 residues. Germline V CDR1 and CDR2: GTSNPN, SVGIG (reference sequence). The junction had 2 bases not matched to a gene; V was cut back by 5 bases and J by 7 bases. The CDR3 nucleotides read TGTGCCTGGGGGGACAGGGTTGGCTACACCTTC. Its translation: CAWGDRVGYTF.

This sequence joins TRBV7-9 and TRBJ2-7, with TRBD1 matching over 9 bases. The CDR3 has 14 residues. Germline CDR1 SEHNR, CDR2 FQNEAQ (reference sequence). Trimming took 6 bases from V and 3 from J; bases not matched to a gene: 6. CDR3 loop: CASSYGQGIYEQYF. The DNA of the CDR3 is TGTGCCAGCAGTTACGGACAGGGGATCTACGAGCAGTACTTC.

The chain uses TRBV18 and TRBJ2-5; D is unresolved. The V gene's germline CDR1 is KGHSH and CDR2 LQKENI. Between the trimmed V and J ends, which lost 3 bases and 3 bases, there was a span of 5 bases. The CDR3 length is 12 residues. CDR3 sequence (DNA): TGTGCCAGCTCACCGTTCGAAGAGACCCAGTACTTC. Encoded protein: CASSPFEETQYF. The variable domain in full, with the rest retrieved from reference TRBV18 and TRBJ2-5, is NAGVMQNPRHLVRRRGQEARLRCSPMKGHSHVYWYRQLPEEGLKFMVYLQKENIIDESGMPKERFSAEFPKEGPSILRIQQVVRGDSAAYFCASSPFEETQYFGPGTRLLVL.

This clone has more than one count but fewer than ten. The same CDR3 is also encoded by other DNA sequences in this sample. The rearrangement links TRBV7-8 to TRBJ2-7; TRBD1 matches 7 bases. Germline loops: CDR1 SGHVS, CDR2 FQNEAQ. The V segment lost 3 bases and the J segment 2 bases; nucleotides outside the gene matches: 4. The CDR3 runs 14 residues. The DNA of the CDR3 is TGTGCCAGCAGCTTGGGGACAGTTACCTACGAGCAGTACTTC. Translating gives CASSLGTVTYEQYF.

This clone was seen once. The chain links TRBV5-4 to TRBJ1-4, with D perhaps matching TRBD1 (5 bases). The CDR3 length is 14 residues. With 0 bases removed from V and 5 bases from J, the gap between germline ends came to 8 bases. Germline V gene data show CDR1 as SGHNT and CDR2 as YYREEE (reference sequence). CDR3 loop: CASSLERQNEKLFF. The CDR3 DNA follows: TGTGCCAGCAGCTTGGAACGACAGAATGAAAAACTGTTTTTT.

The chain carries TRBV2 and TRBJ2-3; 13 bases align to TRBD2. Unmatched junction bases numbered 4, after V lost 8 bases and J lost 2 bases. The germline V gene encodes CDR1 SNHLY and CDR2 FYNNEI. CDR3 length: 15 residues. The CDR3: CASETSGRTTDTQYF. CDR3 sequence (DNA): TGTGCCAGCGAGACTAGCGGGAGGACCACAGATACGCAGTATTTT.

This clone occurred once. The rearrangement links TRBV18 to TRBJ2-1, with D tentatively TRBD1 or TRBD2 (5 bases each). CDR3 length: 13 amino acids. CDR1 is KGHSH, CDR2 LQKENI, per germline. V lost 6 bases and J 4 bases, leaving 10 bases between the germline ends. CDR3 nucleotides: TGTGCCAGCTCCCGGTGGGGGTACAATGAGCAGTTCTTC. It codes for CASSRWGYNEQFF.

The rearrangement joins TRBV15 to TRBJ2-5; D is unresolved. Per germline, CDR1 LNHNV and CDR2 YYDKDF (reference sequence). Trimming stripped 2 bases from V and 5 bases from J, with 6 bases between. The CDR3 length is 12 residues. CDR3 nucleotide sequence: TGTGCCACCAGCAGATCCGCGGAGACCCAGTACTTC. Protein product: CATSRSAETQYF.

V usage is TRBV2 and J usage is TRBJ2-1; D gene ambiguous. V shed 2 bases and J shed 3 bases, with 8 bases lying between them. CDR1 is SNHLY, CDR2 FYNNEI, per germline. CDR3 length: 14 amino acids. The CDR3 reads CASSENRYYNEQFF. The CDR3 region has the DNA TGTGCCAGCAGTGAAAACAGATACTACAATGAGCAGTTCTTC.

CDR3 residues: CASSEIAGYGYTF. The CDR3 DNA follows: TGTGCCAGCAGCGAGATCGCGGGATATGGCTACACCTTC. The chain employs TRBV11-2 and TRBJ1-2; D gene uncertain. CDR1 SGHAT and CDR2 FQNNGV come from the germline V gene. The CDR3 consists of 13 residues. Trimming took off 5 bases at V and 5 bases at J, with 12 bases between the two ends.

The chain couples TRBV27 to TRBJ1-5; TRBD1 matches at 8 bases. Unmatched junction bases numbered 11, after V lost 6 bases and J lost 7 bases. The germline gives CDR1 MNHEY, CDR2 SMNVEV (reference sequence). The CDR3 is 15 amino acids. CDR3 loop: CASRDLDRDNQPQHF. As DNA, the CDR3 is TGTGCCAGCAGGGACTTGGACAGGGATAACCAGCCCCAGCATTTT.

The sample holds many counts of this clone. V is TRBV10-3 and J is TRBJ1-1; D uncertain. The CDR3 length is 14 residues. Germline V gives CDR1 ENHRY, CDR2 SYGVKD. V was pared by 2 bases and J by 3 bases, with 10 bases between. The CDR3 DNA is TGTGCCATCAGTGAGAGGGTCCCAGACACTGAAGCTTTCTTT. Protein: CAISERVPDTEAFF.

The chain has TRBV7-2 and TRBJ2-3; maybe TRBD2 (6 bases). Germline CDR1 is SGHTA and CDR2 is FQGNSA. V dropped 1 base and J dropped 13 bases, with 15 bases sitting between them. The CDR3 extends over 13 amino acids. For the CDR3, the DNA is TGTGCCAGCAGCTTAGAGGGGACTTCAGGGAAGTATTTT. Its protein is CASSLEGTSGKYF.

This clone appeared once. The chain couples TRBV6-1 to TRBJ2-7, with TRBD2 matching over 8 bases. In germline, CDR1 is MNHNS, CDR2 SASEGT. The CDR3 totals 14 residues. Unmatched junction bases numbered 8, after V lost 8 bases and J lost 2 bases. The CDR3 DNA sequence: TGTGCCAGCGGTGCGGGGGGCCGGACCTACGAGCAGTACTTC. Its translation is CASGAGGRTYEQYF.

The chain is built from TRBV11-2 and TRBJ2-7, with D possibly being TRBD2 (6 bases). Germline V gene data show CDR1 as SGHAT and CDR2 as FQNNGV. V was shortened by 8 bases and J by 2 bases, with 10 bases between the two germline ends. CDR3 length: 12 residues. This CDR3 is CASGPGAYEQYF. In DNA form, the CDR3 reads TGTGCCAGCGGACCGGGAGCCTACGAGCAGTACTTC.

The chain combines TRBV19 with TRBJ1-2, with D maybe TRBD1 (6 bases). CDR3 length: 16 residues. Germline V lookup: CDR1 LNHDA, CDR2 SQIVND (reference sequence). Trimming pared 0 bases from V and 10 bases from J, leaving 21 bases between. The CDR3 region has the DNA TGTGCCAGTAGTATAGATGGGTCGGGGGGCCAGGAAGACTACACCTTC. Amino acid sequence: CASSIDGSGGQEDYTF.